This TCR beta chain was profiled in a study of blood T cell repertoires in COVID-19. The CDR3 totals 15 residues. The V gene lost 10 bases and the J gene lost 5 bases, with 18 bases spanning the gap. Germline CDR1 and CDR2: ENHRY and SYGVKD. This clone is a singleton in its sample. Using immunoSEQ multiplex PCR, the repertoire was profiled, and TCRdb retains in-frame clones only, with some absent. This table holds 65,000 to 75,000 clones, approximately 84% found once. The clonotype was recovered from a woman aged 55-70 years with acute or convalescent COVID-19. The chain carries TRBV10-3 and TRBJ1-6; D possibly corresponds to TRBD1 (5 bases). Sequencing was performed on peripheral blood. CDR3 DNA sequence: TGTGCCAGCGGGGCGGAGTCGCCTAATAATTCACCCCTCCACTTT. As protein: CASGAESPNNSPLHF.